This TCR beta chain was retrieved from a study of identical twins. This clonotype was detected only a few times. Addition of a universal primer site occurred through template switching, and cDNA carried unique molecular identifiers. TCRdb reprocessed the 5' RACE reads via MiXCR and lists one record per CDR3 protein. The table has about 690,000 distinct CDR3 sequences, approximately 6% seen once. Germline lookup yields CDR1 SQVTM and CDR2 ANQGSEA. The CDR3 sequence is 13 residues long. V was shortened by 1 base and J by 0 bases, with 6 bases between the two germline ends. There were only healthy Caucasians among the donors.

Sequences were obtained from naive T cells sorted from blood. The chain is built from TRBV29-1 and TRBJ1-1, with D hard to call. This receptor was taken from a man aged 18-30 years in good health. The CDR3, as DNA: TGCAGCGTTGAAGGGGTACTGAACACTGAAGCTTTCTTT. Protein product: CSVEGVLNTEAFF.